This T cell receptor beta chain was observed in a study of beta chain features in type 1 diabetes. Study-wide background: Healthy donors resembled patients in age, gender and cell yields. Investigators examined around 110 million sorted cells across all samples.

Expressed TCRB transcripts were sequenced because the entire RNA isolate underwent reverse transcription. Clones were sequenced by immunoSEQ multiplex PCR, and TCRdb holds only the in-frame ones, with some missing. Of around 160,000 clones listed, around 8% were seen once; the top ten hold about 0.5%. This clone came up many times. Its antigen is currently unknown. From germline, CDR1 is SGDLS and CDR2 YYNGEE. The CDR3 totals 13 residues. V shed 3 bases and J shed 5 bases, with 10 bases lying between them. The study, taken as a whole, reports: The study found fewer insertions and more deletions at VDJ junctions in type 1 diabetes patients. Shorter TCRB CDR3s, moderately but significantly so, marked every one of the four CD4+ subsets in Type 1 diabetes patients.

In all sorted populations, purity surpassed 95%. Input material: central memory CD4+ T cells from blood. The sequence was collected from a woman aged 18-29 years with type 1 diabetes. The chain couples TRBV9 to TRBJ2-3; possible D gene TRBD1, 6 bases. CDR3 sequence (DNA): TGTGCCAGCAGCGCCGCCAGGGGAGATACGCAGTATTTT. Translation: CASSAARGDTQYF.